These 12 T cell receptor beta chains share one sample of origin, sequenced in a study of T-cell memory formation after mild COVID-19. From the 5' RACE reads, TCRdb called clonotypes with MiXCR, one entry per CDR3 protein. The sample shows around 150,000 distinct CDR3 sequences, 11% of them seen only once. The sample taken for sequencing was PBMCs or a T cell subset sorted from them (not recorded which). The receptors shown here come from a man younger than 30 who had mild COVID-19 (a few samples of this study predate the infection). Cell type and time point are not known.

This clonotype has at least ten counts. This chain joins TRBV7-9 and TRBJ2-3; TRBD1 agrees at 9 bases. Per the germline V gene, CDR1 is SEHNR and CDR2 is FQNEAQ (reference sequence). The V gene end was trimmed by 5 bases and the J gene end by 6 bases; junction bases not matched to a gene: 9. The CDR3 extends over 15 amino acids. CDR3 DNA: TGTGCCAGCAGCCGCCGGGACAGGGAGATGGATACGCAGTATTTT. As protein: CASSRRDREMDTQYF.

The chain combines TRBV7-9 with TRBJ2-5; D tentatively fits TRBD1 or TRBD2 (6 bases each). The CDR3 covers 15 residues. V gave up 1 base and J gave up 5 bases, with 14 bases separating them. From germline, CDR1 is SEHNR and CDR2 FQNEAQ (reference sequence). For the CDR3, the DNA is TGTGCCAGCAGCTTAGACGTCGGGGGCAGGGAGACCCAGTACTTC. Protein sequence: CASSLDVGGRETQYF.

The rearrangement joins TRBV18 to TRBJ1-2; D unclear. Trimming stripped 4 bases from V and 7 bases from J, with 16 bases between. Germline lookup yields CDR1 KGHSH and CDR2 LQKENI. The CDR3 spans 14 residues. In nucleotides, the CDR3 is TGTGCCAGCTCACTCCAAGAAACACTCCCTGGCTACACCTTC. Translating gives CASSLQETLPGYTF.

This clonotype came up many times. CDR3 DNA sequence: TGCGCCAGCAGCGCAGGGGGACCCACAGATACGCAGTATTTT. This codes for CASSAGGPTDTQYF. V usage is TRBV5-1 and J usage is TRBJ2-3; 7 nucleotides agree with TRBD1. V was clipped by 4 bases and J by 2 bases; unmatched bases: 4. There are 14 residues in the CDR3. Germline V gene data show CDR1 as SGHRS and CDR2 as YFSETQ. Full variable domain (rest looked up from reference TRBV5-1 and TRBJ2-3): KAGVTQTPRYLIKTRGQQVTLSCSPISGHRSVSWYQQTPGQGLQFLFEYFSETQRNKGNFPGRFSGRQFSNSRSEMNVSTLELGDSALYLCASSAGGPTDTQYFGPGTRLTVL.

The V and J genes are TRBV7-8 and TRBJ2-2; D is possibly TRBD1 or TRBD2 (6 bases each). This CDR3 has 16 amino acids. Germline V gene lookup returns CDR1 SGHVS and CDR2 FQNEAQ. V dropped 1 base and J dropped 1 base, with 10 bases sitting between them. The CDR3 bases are TGTGCCAGCAGCTTAGGGGGGGCTCGGAACACCGGGGAGCTGTTTTTT. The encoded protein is CASSLGGARNTGELFF.

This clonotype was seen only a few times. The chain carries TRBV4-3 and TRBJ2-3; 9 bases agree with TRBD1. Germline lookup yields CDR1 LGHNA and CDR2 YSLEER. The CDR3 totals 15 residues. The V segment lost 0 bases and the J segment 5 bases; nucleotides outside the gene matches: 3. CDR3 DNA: TGCGCCAGCAGCCAAGATAGACAGGGGGTAGATACGCAGTATTTT. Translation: CASSQDRQGVDTQYF.

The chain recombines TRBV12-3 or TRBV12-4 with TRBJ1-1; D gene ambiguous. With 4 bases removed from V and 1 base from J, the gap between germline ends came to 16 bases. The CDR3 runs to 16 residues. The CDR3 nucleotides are TGTGCCAGCAGTTCCCCCCCGTACACAGCGAACACTGAAGCTTTCTTT. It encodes CASSSPPYTANTEAFF.

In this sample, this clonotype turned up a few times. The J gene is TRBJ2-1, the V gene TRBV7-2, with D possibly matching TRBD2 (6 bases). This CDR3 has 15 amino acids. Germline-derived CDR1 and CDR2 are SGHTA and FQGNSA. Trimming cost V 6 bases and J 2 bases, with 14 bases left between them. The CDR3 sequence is CASRPPGLAYNEQFF. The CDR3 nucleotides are TGTGCCAGCAGACCCCCGGGACTGGCCTACAATGAGCAGTTCTTC.

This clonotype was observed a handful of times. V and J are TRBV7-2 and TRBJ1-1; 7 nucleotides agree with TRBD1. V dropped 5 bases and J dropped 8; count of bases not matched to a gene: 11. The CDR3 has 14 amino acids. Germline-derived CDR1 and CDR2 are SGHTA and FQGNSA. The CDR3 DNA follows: TGTGCCAGCAGCAATGTAGGGGGCGTGAGGGAAGCTTTCTTT. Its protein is CASSNVGGVREAFF. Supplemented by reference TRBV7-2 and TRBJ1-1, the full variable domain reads GAGVSQSPSNKVTEKGKDVELRCDPISGHTALYWYRQSLGQGLEFLIYFQGNSAPDKSGLPSDRFSAERTGGSVSTLTIQRTQQEDSAVYLCASSNVGGVREAFFGQGTRLTVV.

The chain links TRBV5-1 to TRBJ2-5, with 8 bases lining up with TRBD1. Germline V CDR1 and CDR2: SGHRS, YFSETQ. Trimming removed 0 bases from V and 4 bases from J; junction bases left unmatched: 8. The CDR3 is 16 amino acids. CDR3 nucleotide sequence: TGCGCCAGCAGCTTGGCAGCAGGGGGCGATCCAGAGACCCAGTACTTC. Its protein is CASSLAAGGDPETQYF.

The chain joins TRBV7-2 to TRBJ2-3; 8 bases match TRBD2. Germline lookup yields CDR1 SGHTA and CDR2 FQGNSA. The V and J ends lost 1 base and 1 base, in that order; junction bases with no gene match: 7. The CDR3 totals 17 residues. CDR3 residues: CASSLGAAAGGTDTQYF. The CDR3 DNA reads TGTGCCAGCAGCTTAGGGGCAGCAGCGGGGGGCACAGATACGCAGTATTTT.

In DNA, the CDR3 is TGTGCCAGTTCACAGGGGAAAGGTAGCAATCAGCCCCAGCATTTT. This sequence encodes CASSQGKGSNQPQHF. V and J are TRBV19 and TRBJ1-5; 7 nucleotides line up with TRBD1. From germline, CDR1 is LNHDA and CDR2 SQIVND (reference sequence). The CDR3 sequence is 15 residues long. V was clipped by 8 bases and J by 0 bases; unmatched bases: 7. The full variable domain, completed using reference TRBV19 and TRBJ1-5, is DGGITQSPKYLFRKEGQNVTLSCEQNLNHDAMYWYRQDPGQGLRLIYYSQIVNDFQKGDIAEGYSVSREKKESFPLTVTSAQKNPTAFYLCASSQGKGSNQPQHFGDGTRLSIL.